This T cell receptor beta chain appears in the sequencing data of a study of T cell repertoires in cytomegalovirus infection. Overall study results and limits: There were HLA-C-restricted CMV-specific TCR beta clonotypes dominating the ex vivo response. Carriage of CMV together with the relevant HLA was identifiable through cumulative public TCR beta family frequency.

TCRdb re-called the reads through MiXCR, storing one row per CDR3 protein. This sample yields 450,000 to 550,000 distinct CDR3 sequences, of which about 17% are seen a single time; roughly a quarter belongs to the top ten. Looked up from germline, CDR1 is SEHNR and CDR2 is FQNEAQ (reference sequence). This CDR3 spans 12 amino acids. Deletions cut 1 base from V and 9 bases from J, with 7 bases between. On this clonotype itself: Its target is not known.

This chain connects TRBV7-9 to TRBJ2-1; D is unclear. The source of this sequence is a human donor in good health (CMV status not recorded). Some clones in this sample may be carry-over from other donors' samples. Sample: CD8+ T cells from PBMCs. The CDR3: CASSLGPPEQFF. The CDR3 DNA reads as TGTGCCAGCAGCTTAGGGCCTCCTGAGCAGTTCTTC.